The 29 T cell receptor beta chains reported below all come from one sample, sequenced in a study of monozygotic twins with inflammatory bowel disease. After re-calling the 5' RACE reads, TCRdb lists one entry per CDR3 protein, DNA absent. Recorded for this sample: 400,000 or so distinct CDR3 sequences. The specimen was blood. Receptors were obtained from a human donor with ulcerative colitis or Crohn's disease, or a healthy co-twin of an affected twin (not recorded which).

The rearrangement links TRBV18 to TRBJ2-1; as DNA is missing, the TRBD1 call by TCRdb cannot be tested. The CDR3 is 17 residues long. CDR1 is KGHSH and CDR2 is LQKENI in the germline V gene. CDR3 sequence: CASSPLFRDKERYEQFF.

V and J are TRBV27 and TRBJ2-1; the D gene TCRdb calls, TRBD2, cannot be checked with no DNA. Germline V gene lookup returns CDR1 MNHEY and CDR2 SMNVEV (reference sequence). The CDR3 contains 16 residues. The CDR3 sequence: CASSSITSGGRNEQFF.

The V gene is TRBV18, the J gene TRBJ2-6; as DNA is missing, the TRBD1 call by TCRdb cannot be tested. Germline CDR1 is KGHSH and CDR2 is LQKENI. The CDR3 runs to 18 residues. The CDR3 sequence is CASSPTRDRGRGANVLTF.

The gene calls are TRBV27 and TRBJ2-2. CDR1 and CDR2 (germline): MNHEY, SMNVEV (reference sequence). The CDR3 spans 14 residues. The CDR3 loop is CASSLSSLVGELFF.

The chain uses TRBV25-1 and TRBJ1-1; the D gene TCRdb calls, TRBD1, cannot be checked with no DNA. From germline, CDR1 is MGHDK and CDR2 SYGVNS. This CDR3 is 13 amino acids long. CDR3 in amino acids: CASSWGADTEAFF.

The chain uses TRBV5-5 and TRBJ2-1; TCRdb selects TRBD1, and the lack of DNA leaves this call unchecked. The CDR3 extends over 16 amino acids. Germline loops: CDR1 SGHKS, CDR2 YYEKEE (reference sequence). The CDR3 region is CASSLMPGQGNNEQFF.

The chain carries TRBV24-1 and TRBJ2-1. The CDR3 is 12 amino acids. Germline loops: CDR1 KGHDR, CDR2 SFDVKD. CDR3 sequence: CATSGLDNEQFF.

The J gene is TRBJ2-1, the V gene TRBV6-5. The CDR3 contains 15 residues. Germline V gene lookup returns CDR1 MNHEY and CDR2 SVGAGI. The CDR3 is CASSSHQSSYNEQFF.

The chain carries TRBV6-5 and TRBJ1-2; absent DNA, TCRdb's TRBD1 call cannot be checked. Germline lookup yields CDR1 MNHEY and CDR2 SVGAGI. The CDR3 covers 13 residues. The CDR3 sequence is CASSWGGAGGYTF.

The rearrangement joins TRBV4-2 to TRBJ2-7; there is no DNA to check the TCRdb D call of TRBD2. Germline V gene sequence: CDR1 LGHNA, CDR2 YNFKEQ. The CDR3 is 15 residues long. The CDR3: CASSERNGSPAEQYF.

The J gene is TRBJ2-7, the V gene TRBV20-1; the TCRdb D gene call, TRBD1, has no DNA to confirm it. The CDR3 runs to 13 residues. Germline-derived CDR1 and CDR2 are DFQATT and SNEGSKA (reference sequence). CDR3: CSAGAGRAYEQYF.

The chain uses TRBV5-1 and TRBJ1-2. There are 13 residues in the CDR3. Germline values: CDR1 SGHRS, CDR2 YFSETQ. Here the CDR3 reads CASSLDGSGGYTF. The whole variable domain, filled in from reference TRBV5-1 and TRBJ1-2, reads KAGVTQTPRYLIKTRGQQVTLSCSPISGHRSVSWYQQTPGQGLQFLFEYFSETQRNKGNFPGRFSGRQFSNSRSEMNVSTLELGDSALYLCASSLDGSGGYTFGSGTRLTVV.

The gene calls are TRBV3-1 and TRBJ2-3; as DNA is missing, the TRBD1 call by TCRdb cannot be tested. This CDR3 contains 17 residues. Germline values: CDR1 LGHDT, CDR2 YNNKEL (reference sequence). The CDR3 sequence is CASSQLLPGGPTDTQYF.

The chain has TRBV2 and TRBJ2-3; TCRdb lists TRBD1, though no DNA is available to test this call. Germline V gives CDR1 SNHLY, CDR2 FYNNEI. The CDR3 spans 14 residues. CDR3 in amino acids: CTSKVAPLTDTQYF.

The V call is TRBV7-9, the J call TRBJ2-1. Germline-derived CDR1 and CDR2 are SEHNR and FQNEAQ (reference sequence). The CDR3 runs to 15 residues. CDR3 protein: CASSPPRALYNEQFF.

The chain is built from TRBV7-2 and TRBJ1-2. Germline CDR1 reads SGHTA; CDR2 reads FQGNSA. This CDR3 spans 15 amino acids. The CDR3: CASSLEDRAGYGYTF.

This rearrangement joins TRBV5-4 to TRBJ2-2; TCRdb's assignment of TRBD1 cannot be checked, as there is no DNA. The germline gives CDR1 SGHNT, CDR2 YYREEE (reference sequence). This CDR3 has 16 amino acids. The CDR3 sequence is CASSLEGGRNTGELFF.

The J gene is TRBJ2-4, the V gene TRBV5-4; there is no DNA to check the TCRdb D call of TRBD2. This CDR3 spans 14 amino acids. The germline V gene encodes CDR1 SGHNT and CDR2 YYREEE (reference sequence). Here the CDR3 reads CASSLEGRSHIQYF.

The chain joins TRBV12-5 to TRBJ1-2. The CDR3 is 13 residues long. Germline V lookup: CDR1 LGHNT, CDR2 FRNRAP. This CDR3 reads CASGFDGLGGYTF.

The chain joins TRBV2 to TRBJ2-3; TCRdb's D call of TRBD1 is untestable without DNA. The germline gives CDR1 SNHLY, CDR2 FYNNEI. There are 15 residues in the CDR3. The CDR3 sequence is CASSITGVGTDTQYF.

This chain uses TRBV5-1 with TRBJ2-1. The germline V gene encodes CDR1 SGHRS and CDR2 YFSETQ. This CDR3 is 16 amino acids long. CDR3 sequence reads: CASSPLEDSYFNEQFF.

The V call is TRBV3-1, the J call TRBJ2-1. Germline CDR1 and CDR2: LGHDT and YNNKEL (reference sequence). The CDR3 loop spans 17 amino acids. The CDR3 here is CASSQDPWTESYNEQFF.

This chain links TRBV3-1 with TRBJ2-7; TCRdb names TRBD1, which stays unverified in the absence of DNA. In germline, CDR1 is LGHDT, CDR2 YNNKEL (reference sequence). This CDR3 has 14 amino acids. CDR3 sequence: CASSARDPQGEQYF.

V is TRBV5-5 and J is TRBJ1-5; no DNA is available, so the TRBD1 call from TCRdb remains unchecked. The CDR3 consists of 17 residues. Germline CDR1 SGHKS, CDR2 YYEKEE (reference sequence). CDR3: CASSLGVNRGSNQPQHF.

The rearrangement links TRBV14 to TRBJ1-4; the TRBD1 assignment by TCRdb is unverifiable without DNA. This CDR3 contains 14 residues. Germline values: CDR1 SGHDN, CDR2 FVKESK. The CDR3 spells CASSQGQGHEKLFF.

The chain employs TRBV7-2 and TRBJ1-1. Germline CDR1 SGHTA, CDR2 FQGNSA. The CDR3 is 13 residues long. CDR3 in amino acids: CASRLTGNTEAFF.

The CDR3 protein is CASSHSTGDGTEAFF. J is TRBJ1-1 and V is TRBV7-6; TCRdb reports TRBD1, a call that lacks DNA to check it against. The CDR3 is 15 amino acids. Germline CDR1 SGHVS, CDR2 FNYEAQ.

The chain carries TRBV15 and TRBJ1-2; TCRdb's D gene call, TRBD1, goes unchecked for lack of DNA. Per the germline V gene, CDR1 is LNHNV and CDR2 is YYDKDF (reference sequence). There are 16 residues in the CDR3. The CDR3: CATSNVGAVPYYGYTF.

Here the CDR3 reads CASSVTVSHEQYF. J is TRBJ2-7 and V is TRBV12-3 or TRBV12-4; TCRdb lists TRBD1, though no DNA is available to test this call. The CDR3 is made up of 13 amino acids.